This T cell receptor (beta chain) comes out of a study of blood T cell repertoires in COVID-19 (dated by TCRdb to the early 2020s). Study-wide context: The collaborator samples originated in the United States, Italy and Spain and spanned the acute and convalescent phases of COVID-19. The material from the prospective study consisted of cDNA or gDNA derived from T cells, B-cell-depleted T cells, or PBMCs. Subjects who had been exposed to COVID-19, were actively infected with it, or had recovered from it provided the deeply sampled blood TCRbeta repertoires that made up the dataset. The repertoires were made available in a free public database intended to serve as a resource for research on the immune response to SARS-CoV-2. The samples were drawn from the first 160 participants of the ongoing ImmuneRACE study and from some 1,300 subjects provided by 6 global collaborators. The sample metadata nearly always contained a de-identified subject ID, COVID-19 status, age in years and sex. HLA class I and class II types, where available, came from metadata supplied by the sample provider rather than from assay-based typing. Paper-wide results and their limitations: The quantity of clinical and demographic metadata differed by source and by participant and was supplied without curation.

The CDR3 has 16 amino acids, counting the end cysteine and phenylalanine. Of all the DNA, just the CDR3 is kept, 48 bases in frame from base 1. CDR1 is given as SGHTA and CDR2 as FQGNSA, both from the germline V gene. The junction shows trimming of 0 bases on V and 4 bases on J, and the gene matches do not reach 7 bases of it. Of note for this clone: Its cognate antigen has yet to be identified. No much larger clone exists at a distance of one base, and base qualities are not known.

In the prospective study, participants were roughly 18 to 100 years old, resided in about 25 geographic areas of the United States, and were enrolled through a virtual design. Cohort assignment in the prospective study relied on participant-reported clinical history from a screening survey and a study questionnaire. For ImmuneRACE Cohort 3, a participant was defined as recovered based on two consecutive negative NP/OP PCR tests, clearance by a healthcare professional, or resolution of symptoms. In the prospective study, mobile phlebotomists collected whole blood, serum and a nasopharyngeal or oropharyngeal swab from each participant. Participants in the prospective study had the option to provide additional blood draws and questionnaires over a 2-month period. Before DNA extraction, prospective study blood samples were shipped either frozen or at room temperature. The immunoSEQ Assay, a bias-controlled multiplex PCR, was used to amplify TCRbeta CDR3 regions from genomic DNA. As for how the authors treated the data: Within the assay, amplification of reference gene primers was used to estimate how many nucleated cells each sample contained. To quantify the absolute abundance of each unique TCRbeta CDR3 rearrangement, sequence reads were collapsed and filtered. For each sample, productive Simpson clonality was calculated by taking the square root of Simpson's diversity index across productive rearrangements. The clones in this table, taken by TCRdb from immuneACCESS, are in-frame only. Not every clone is retained; where verified, under half of the shortfall comes from an unresolved V gene, and the cause of the rest is unknown. The V and J calls and clone size come from that table; D and trimming were worked out from the DNA. Here the sample has 150,000 to 250,000 clones; 65% to 85% occur a single time. The top ten hold 7.5% of the sample.

Rearrangement joined TRBV7-2 to TRBJ1-2, and 8 junction bases match TRBD1. Sequenced material: PBMCs or T cells enriched from blood (not recorded which). This clonotype was sampled from a man aged 35 to 55 who had recovered from COVID-19. For the CDR3, the sequence is CASSLALTGGPYGYTF. The base sequence is TGTGCCAGCAGCTTAGCGCTAACAGGGGGGCCCTATGGCTACACCTTC.